Below, 27 T cell receptor beta chains from the same sample are listed, as sequenced in a study of CD8 T cells in ankylosing spondylitis. MiXCR was run by TCRdb on the 5' RACE reads, yielding one entry per CDR3 protein. The sample has roughly 35,000 distinct CDR3 sequences; approximately 11% are singletons. The material sequenced was synovial fluid, either unsorted or a sorted T cell fraction (not recorded which). The receptors derive from a male donor with ankylosing spondylitis.

The chain joins TRBV30 to TRBJ1-2, with a tentative D call TRBD1 (5 bases). Between the trimmed V and J ends, which lost 3 bases and 4 bases, there was a span of 15 bases. This CDR3 spans 14 amino acids. Germline CDR1 reads GTSNPN; CDR2 reads SVGIG (reference sequence). In DNA, the CDR3 is TGTGCCTGGAGGGCGCGGGGGGTCGTCTATGGCTACACCTTC. Amino acid sequence: CAWRARGVVYGYTF.

The chain joins TRBV5-6 to TRBJ2-7; no firm D call. V was trimmed by 9 bases and J by 3 bases, leaving 19 bases between them. This CDR3 region has 14 residues. The germline gives CDR1 SGHDT, CDR2 YYEEEE. Here the CDR3 reads CAIGFWLGDYEQYF. CDR3 nucleotides: TGTGCCATCGGCTTCTGGCTCGGAGACTACGAGCAGTACTTC.

This chain connects TRBV4-1 to TRBJ2-5, with 7 bases matching TRBD2. After removal of 2 bases from V and 5 bases from J, the junction contained 8 bases not matched to a gene. Looked up from germline, CDR1 is MGHRA and CDR2 is YSYEKL. The CDR3 extends over 15 amino acids. The CDR3 DNA is TGCGCCAGCAGCCAAACAGGCGGGAGCGGTGAGACCCAGTACTTC. This sequence encodes CASSQTGGSGETQYF.

This clonotype was seen at least ten times. The genes are TRBV6-1 and TRBJ2-4; a possible D gene is TRBD2 (5 bases). The germline V gene has CDR1 MNHNS and CDR2 SASEGT. V was clipped by 5 bases and J by 2 bases, with 10 bases between them. CDR3 length equals 14 residues. The CDR3 coding sequence is TGTGCCAGCAGTCCTGTCGGGACCAAAAACATTCAGTACTTC. Translated, it gives CASSPVGTKNIQYF.

The chain has TRBV5-6 and TRBJ2-3; unclear D gene. This CDR3 spans 14 amino acids. The V gene lost 6 bases and the J gene lost 0 bases, with 11 bases spanning the gap. Germline CDR1 SGHDT, CDR2 YYEEEE. In DNA, the CDR3 is TGTGCCAGCACCTCGCTAGGGAGCACAGATACGCAGTATTTT. Translating gives CASTSLGSTDTQYF.

This clonotype was seen many times. The rearrangement uses TRBV12-3 or TRBV12-4 and TRBJ2-7; TRBD2 is a possible D gene (7 bases). With 3 bases removed from V and 0 bases from J, the gap between germline ends came to 9 bases. This CDR3 contains 14 residues. CDR3 in DNA: TGTGCCAGCAGTTTGGGGGGGCACTCCTACGAGCAGTACTTC. As protein: CASSLGGHSYEQYF.

The sample holds a few counts of this clonotype. The V call is TRBV29-1, the J call TRBJ1-1; D perhaps matches TRBD1 (5 bases). The germline CDR1 and CDR2 sequences are SQVTM and ANQGSEA. This CDR3 spans 14 amino acids. V lost 6 bases to trimming and J lost 6 bases, with 20 bases between them. The CDR3 DNA is TGCAGCGTACGGGATAGGACATTTCACTCTGAAGCTTTCTTT. As protein: CSVRDRTFHSEAFF.

This sequence joins TRBV29-1 and TRBJ2-5, with 7 positions matching TRBD1. Germline CDR1 and CDR2: SQVTM and ANQGSEA. J lost 2 bases, V lost 1 base, and 1 base had no gene match. The CDR3 sequence is 13 residues long. CDR3 nucleotides: TGCAGCGTTGAAGTGGGACAGCAAGAGACCCAGTACTTC. Translated, it gives CSVEVGQQETQYF.

In its sample, this clonotype was seen many times. V and J are TRBV20-1 and TRBJ2-2; tentatively, D is TRBD2 (6 bases). V dropped 3 bases and J dropped 0 bases, with 11 bases sitting between them. The CDR3 sequence is 15 residues long. Germline values: CDR1 DFQATT, CDR2 SNEGSKA (reference sequence). DNA for the CDR3: TGCAGTGCTAGCGGCGCGGGACCGAACACCGGGGAGCTGTTTTTT. Translating it yields CSASGAGPNTGELFF.

The rearrangement uses TRBV28 and TRBJ1-5; perhaps TRBD1 as D (6 bases). Germline loops: CDR1 MDHEN, CDR2 SYDVKM. CDR3 length: 16 residues. V was pared by 7 bases and J by 2 bases, with 18 bases between. The CDR3 protein is CASTRPGGSRNQPQHF. Here the CDR3 DNA reads TGTGCCAGCACCCGACCGGGGGGCAGTCGCAATCAGCCCCAGCATTTT.

The CDR3 loop is CASSLWGGTVRAINQPQHF. CDR3 nucleotides: TGTGCCAGCAGTTTATGGGGGGGGACAGTGAGGGCGATCAATCAGCCCCAGCATTTT. The chain recombines TRBV28 with TRBJ1-5; 7 nucleotides line up with TRBD1. Germline V CDR1 and CDR2: MDHEN, SYDVKM. The CDR3 covers 19 residues. With V trimmed by 0 bases and J by 3 bases, 14 bases remained unmatched.

The chain employs TRBV7-6 and TRBJ1-5, with D unclear. The CDR3 length is 13 residues. V was trimmed by 4 bases and J by 2 bases, leaving 6 bases between them. Germline CDR1 SGHVS, CDR2 FNYEAQ. The CDR3 reads CASSSGGNQPQHF. As DNA, the CDR3 is TGTGCCAGCAGCTCCGGGGGCAATCAGCCCCAGCATTTT.

This clonotype has at least ten counts. This chain uses TRBV2 with TRBJ1-6; D unresolved. The V end lost 6 bases, the J end lost 10 bases, and 10 bases lay between the germline ends. The CDR3 has 12 residues. Germline assignment: CDR1 SNHLY and CDR2 FYNNEI. The CDR3, as DNA: TGTGCCAGCAGCGACGTGGGGTCACCCCTCCACTTT. Its translation: CASSDVGSPLHF.

This chain links TRBV11-3 with TRBJ2-7, with a weak D call TRBD2 (5 bases). Germline V gene sequence: CDR1 SGHNT, CDR2 YENEEA. The CDR3 runs to 13 residues. V shed 5 bases and J shed 6 bases, with 14 bases lying between them. The CDR3 DNA reads TGTGCCAGCAGCCCCCCGGGGAGTCGCGAGCAGTACTTC. This codes for CASSPPGSREQYF.

This clonotype was found a few times. This may arise from a read error, as a much more abundant clone is one base away. Here the CDR3 DNA reads TGTGCCAGCAGATACTTCTACGAGCAGTACTTC. Residues: CASRYFYEQYF. The chain employs TRBV6-2 or TRBV6-3 and TRBJ2-7; D is uncertain. The germline V gene encodes CDR1 MNHEY and CDR2 SVGEGT. This CDR3 region has 11 residues.

Only a few counts were recorded for this clonotype. The V and J genes are TRBV11-2 and TRBJ1-1, with TRBD1 matching 7 bases. The junction had 8 bases not matched to a gene; V was cut back by 5 bases and J by 5 bases. The CDR3 is made up of 14 amino acids. Germline-derived CDR1 and CDR2 are SGHAT and FQNNGV. CDR3 sequence: CASSATGKRTEAFF. As DNA, the CDR3 is TGTGCCAGCAGCGCGACAGGGAAGAGAACTGAAGCTTTCTTT.

This clonotype appeared a few times. V is TRBV25-1 and J is TRBJ2-1; a possible D gene is TRBD2 (6 bases). Germline CDR1 and CDR2: MGHDK and SYGVNS. Trimming shortened V by 6 bases and J by 4 bases, and 16 bases separated the two germline ends. The CDR3 runs to 15 residues. The CDR3 DNA is TGTGCCAGCAGGAGGAAGTTGGGACTTTACAATGAGCAGTTCTTC. Its translation: CASRRKLGLYNEQFF.

This clonotype was counted ten times or more. V and J are TRBV20-1 and TRBJ2-2; no clear D gene. The V and J ends lost 3 bases and 6 bases respectively, with 14 bases between them. There are 14 residues in the CDR3. Germline CDR1 and CDR2: DFQATT and SNEGSKA (reference sequence). The CDR3 protein is CSASGPPRPGELFF. CDR3 DNA sequence: TGCAGTGCTAGTGGCCCCCCAAGACCCGGGGAGCTGTTTTTT.

This clonotype was seen ten or more times. The rearrangement uses TRBV29-1 and TRBJ1-2, with D perhaps TRBD1 (5 bases). Looked up from germline, CDR1 is SQVTM and CDR2 is ANQGSEA. This CDR3 has 13 residues. V was pared by 4 bases and J by 4 bases, with 13 bases between. CDR3 nucleotides: TGCAGCGTTGTATGGAGGGGAGGCTATGGCTACACCTTC. This encodes CSVVWRGGYGYTF.

This clonotype was seen repeatedly, ten times or more. The gene calls are TRBV24-1 and TRBJ2-2, with TRBD1 matching over 8 bases. V dropped 4 bases and J dropped 9; count of bases not matched to a gene: 9. CDR1 is KGHDR and CDR2 is SFDVKD in the germline V gene. The CDR3 spans 15 residues. CDR3 in amino acids: CATSERDRRGRELFF. The CDR3 nucleotides are TGTGCCACCAGTGAACGGGACAGGAGGGGGCGGGAGCTGTTTTTT.

V usage is TRBV21-1 and J usage is TRBJ2-5. TRBV21-1 is tagged as a pseudogene. This CDR3 spans 14 amino acids. CDR3 DNA: TGTGCCAGCAGCAAAGACGCCTATCAAGAGACCCAGTACTTC. Protein sequence: CASSKDAYQETQYF.

V is TRBV7-8 and J is TRBJ1-1; TRBD1 is a possible D gene (5 bases). Germline V gene lookup returns CDR1 SGHVS and CDR2 FQNEAQ. The CDR3 is made up of 15 amino acids. Deletions cut 4 bases from V and 1 base from J, with 13 bases between. The CDR3 DNA sequence: TGTGCCAGCAGCTCCACCGGACAACAGAACACTGAAGCTTTCTTT. Translated, it gives CASSSTGQQNTEAFF.

About this clonotype: A much larger clone is a single base away; this may be a read error. V and J are TRBV12-3 or TRBV12-4 and TRBJ2-7; tentative D call: TRBD2 (5 bases). V was trimmed by 1 base and J by 8 bases, leaving 18 bases between them. The CDR3 is 15 residues long. The CDR3 protein is CASSLEAAGEYKQYF. For the CDR3, the DNA is TGTGCCAGCAGTTTAGAAGCGGCCGGAGAATACAAGCAGTACTTC.

This clonotype was seen repeatedly, ten times or more. CDR3 residues: CSARRRTSGFPGEQFF. The DNA of the CDR3 is TGCAGTGCTAGGCGGCGGACTAGCGGGTTCCCGGGCGAGCAGTTCTTC. This chain uses TRBV20-1 with TRBJ2-1; 11 positions agree with TRBD2. Germline CDR1 DFQATT, CDR2 SNEGSKA (reference sequence). V shed 3 bases and J 10 bases; nucleotides not matched to a gene: 14. The CDR3 has 16 residues.

This clonotype was found many times. The rearrangement joins TRBV5-1 to TRBJ1-6; D unresolved. Per the germline V gene, CDR1 is SGHRS and CDR2 is YFSETQ. The CDR3 consists of 15 residues. Between the trimmed V and J ends, which lost 0 bases and 7 bases, there was a span of 11 bases. CDR3 loop: CASSLGPEPNSPLHF. The CDR3, as DNA: TGCGCCAGCAGCTTGGGGCCAGAGCCAAATTCACCCCTCCACTTT.

This clonotype was seen many times. This chain links TRBV7-9 with TRBJ2-1, with D possibly called TRBD1 or TRBD2 (5 bases each). Germline V lookup: CDR1 SEHNR, CDR2 FQNEAQ (reference sequence). V was trimmed by 4 bases and J by 1 base, leaving 14 bases between them. This CDR3 has 16 amino acids. CDR3 bases: TGTGCCAGCAGCTCCCCCCCGGGGCCATCCTACAATGAGCAGTTCTTC. This codes for CASSSPPGPSYNEQFF.

V is TRBV14 and J is TRBJ2-7; D unresolved. Deletions cut 0 bases from V and 6 bases from J, with 9 bases between. CDR3 length: 13 amino acids. Germline V lookup: CDR1 SGHDN, CDR2 FVKESK. CDR3 region: CASSQDLPSEQYF. The CDR3, as DNA: TGTGCCAGCAGCCAAGATTTGCCCTCCGAGCAGTACTTC.